This T cell receptor (beta chain) was captured in a study of identical twins. Findings of the study overall: A lower insertion count was a feature of abundant cord blood beta clonotypes, with no such feature in memory repertoires. With beta out-of-frame sequences, excess sharing by twins was weaker.

About this clonotype: Antigen unknown.

Losses at the gene ends were 2 bases for V and 3 bases for J; bases not matched to a gene: 7. The CDR3 length is 15 residues. Germline loops: CDR1 MNHNS, CDR2 SASEGT. Every donor was a healthy Caucasian. The authors used template switching to add a universal primer site and gave cDNA unique molecular identifiers. Each CDR3 protein gets one entry after TCRdb re-called the 5' RACE reads with MiXCR. The sample consists of roughly 1.6 million distinct CDR3 sequences, roughly a third of them appearing once. The TCR sequence derives from a newborn girl in good health. The sample consisted of cord blood. The rearrangement joins TRBV6-1 to TRBJ2-7, with 7 positions matching TRBD1. As DNA, the CDR3 is TGTGCCAGCAGTGAAATCGGCGGACAGGTCTACGAGCAGTACTTC. Amino acid sequence: CASSEIGGQVYEQYF.